This T cell receptor beta chain was identified during a study of CD8+ T cells in alopecia areata (dated by TCRdb to 2016 to 2019). In terms of the full investigation: The treated patients, all with moderate-to-severe alopecia areata, were enrolled in an open-label pilot trial of oral tofacitinib given at 5 to 10 mg twice daily. Tofacitinib was administered for 6 to 18 months, and 6 months of follow-up off drug were then conducted to assess delayed response and recurrence. In treated patients, disease severity was measured using the SALT score, which gives the percentage of scalp surface area affected. The study used high-throughput TCRbeta sequencing to examine T cell clonal expansion in alopecia areata, in both the C3H/HeJ mouse model and human patients. Scalp tissue and sorted CD4+ and CD8+ peripheral blood T cells from patchy and totalis/universalis alopecia areata patients and from healthy controls were covered by human TCRbeta sequencing. Biopsies were taken from tofacitinib-treated patients at baseline and again at 4 and 24 weeks into treatment, and several of those patients also had a later scalp biopsy. Scalp clonality was compared among normal scalp (n=4), patchy alopecia areata scalp (n=8), and alopecia totalis/universalis scalp (n=8). RNA was extracted with the PAXgene miRNA kit for fixed scalp, the miRNeasy kit for PBMCs, and the RNeasy kit for mouse skin. Amplification of TCRbeta CDR3 regions was done by immunoSEQ multiplex PCR using 35 Vbeta forward primers and 13 Jbeta reverse primers. Findings and caveats that apply to the study as a whole: With tofacitinib, both scalp clonality and the number of expanded CD8+ clones among the top 100 scalp clones went down significantly. Higher clonality and more expanded CD8+ clones were observed in lesional scalp than in normal scalp, particularly in alopecia totalis/universalis, a finding suggestive of antigenic drive. TCR sequences shared between patients were less clear than in mice, possibly partly because of HLA diversity in the patient population. Because the treated cohort was small and included a single nonresponder, larger studies are needed to assess links between baseline CD8+ expansion and response. During tofacitinib treatment, many expanded lesional clones remained in scalp and blood, and this persistence may partly explain relapse after treatment is stopped. Resident alphabeta T cells in normal human skin are also sequenced, complicating scalp TCR repertoire analysis, unlike mouse skin dominated by gammadelta T cells.

In the case of this clone: Which antigen it targets is not known. Per-base quality was not reported, and no clone a single base away is much larger than it.

The library was built by means of the immunoSEQ multiplex PCR assay. To provide template for TCR sequencing, every sample had RNA extracted and reverse transcribed into cDNA. SuperScript III was used for first-strand cDNA synthesis, primed with a 2:1 mix of oligo-dT and random hexamers. A synthetic immune receptor repertoire was used to gauge amplification bias, and whatever bias remained was removed computationally. As for the original processing: Raw reads were preprocessed to remove errors, and CDR3 was defined according to IMGT conventions as the region from the conserved cysteine to phenylalanine. Clonality was computed by normalizing Shannon entropy by log2 of the number of productive unique TCRs and subtracting the result from 1. Whether scalp clones were CD4 or CD8 was inferred by matching scalp TCRbeta sequences against CD4 and CD8 repertoires sorted from blood. TCRdb took over this immuneACCESS table, retaining in-frame rearrangements with V and J assigned. Such tables are incomplete; in checked studies, under half of the missing clones stem from an unresolved V gene, and the remainder is unexplained. For V, J and clone size, that table is used; D and trimming come from the DNA. This sample has about 200,000 clones in its table, and more than 30% of those were observed once. The ten top clones hold almost 0.5% of the sample.

The trim is 2 bases for V and 7 bases for J, with a gap of 12 bases between the germline ends. According to the germline V gene, CDR1 reads SQVTM and CDR2 reads ANQGSEA. Counted from cysteine to phenylalanine, this CDR3 has 13 amino acids. Just the 39-base CDR3 DNA is kept, in frame starting at base 1. Interpreted using the paper, the treatment or condition label stands for: oral pan-JAK inhibitor, 5-10 mg twice daily. Lesional scalp punch biopsies and peripheral blood were obtained from alopecia areata patients. PBMCs were isolated by density centrifugation and stained for CD3, CD4 and CD8, and CD4+ and CD8+ T cells were sorted on a FACSAria.

The sequenced sample was CD4+ T cells sorted from blood, obtained between weeks 30 and 35, from a patient treated with tofacitinib. Recombination connected TRBV29-1 to TRBJ2-1, with the D gene too uncertain to name. The source of this sequence is a human donor with alopecia areata. The nucleotide sequence reads as follows: TGCAGCGTTGAACAGGCCGCGAGGAATGAGCAGTTCTTC. It encodes CSVEQAARNEQFF.